This T cell receptor beta chain appears in the sequencing data of a study of blood T cell repertoires in COVID-19. Whole-study context: Spain, Italy and the United States supplied samples that represented acute and convalescent COVID-19. The cDNA or gDNA used as material had been derived from T cells, B-cell-depleted T cells, or PBMCs.

This CDR3 is built from 13 residues. Germline-derived CDR1 and CDR2 are SEHNR and FQNEAQ (reference sequence). V dropped 11 bases and J dropped 0 bases, with 10 bases sitting between them. In the source study's methods: Using reference gene primer amplification, nucleated cell counts were estimated. Sequencing was performed with immunoSEQ multiplex PCR; in TCRdb, only in-frame clones are kept and a portion is missing. Clonal size and the V and J genes are those of that table, whereas D and trimming came from the DNA. In the table there are some 110,000 clones, around 77% of which are singletons. This chain links TRBV7-9 with TRBJ2-2; the D gene is possibly TRBD1 (5 bases). Sequencing was performed on peripheral blood. The sequence derives from a man aged 55 to 70 with active or convalescent COVID-19. CDR3 coding DNA: TGTGCCCGTTTAGGGGCGAACACCGGGGAGCTGTTTTTT. Translation: CARLGANTGELFF.